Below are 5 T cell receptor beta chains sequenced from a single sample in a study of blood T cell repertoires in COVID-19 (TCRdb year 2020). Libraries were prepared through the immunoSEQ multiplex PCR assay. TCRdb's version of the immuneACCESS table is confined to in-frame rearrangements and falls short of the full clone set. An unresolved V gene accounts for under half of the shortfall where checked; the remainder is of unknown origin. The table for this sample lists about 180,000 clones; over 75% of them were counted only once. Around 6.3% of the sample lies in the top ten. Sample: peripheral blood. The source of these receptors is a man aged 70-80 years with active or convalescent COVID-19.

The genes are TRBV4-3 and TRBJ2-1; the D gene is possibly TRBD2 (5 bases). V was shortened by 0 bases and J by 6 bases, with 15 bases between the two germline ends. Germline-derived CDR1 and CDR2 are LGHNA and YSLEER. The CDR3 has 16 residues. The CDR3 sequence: CASSQDAGLSPNEQFF. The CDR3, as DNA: TGCGCCAGCAGCCAAGATGCTGGACTTAGCCCCAATGAGCAGTTCTTC.

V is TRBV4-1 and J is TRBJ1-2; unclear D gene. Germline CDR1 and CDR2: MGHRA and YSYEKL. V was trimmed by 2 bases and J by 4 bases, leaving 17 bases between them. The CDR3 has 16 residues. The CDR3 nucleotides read TGCGCCAGCAGCCAATTCTTCAAGGCGGACTTCTATGGCTACACCTTC. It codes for CASSQFFKADFYGYTF.

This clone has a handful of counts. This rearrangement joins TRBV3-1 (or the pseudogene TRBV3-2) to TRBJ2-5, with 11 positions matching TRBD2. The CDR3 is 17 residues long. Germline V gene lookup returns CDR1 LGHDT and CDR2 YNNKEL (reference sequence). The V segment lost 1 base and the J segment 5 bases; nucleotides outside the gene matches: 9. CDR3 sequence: CASSQGIAGGSGETQYF. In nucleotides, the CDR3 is TGTGCCAGCAGCCAAGGGATAGCGGGGGGGTCGGGCGAGACCCAGTACTTC.

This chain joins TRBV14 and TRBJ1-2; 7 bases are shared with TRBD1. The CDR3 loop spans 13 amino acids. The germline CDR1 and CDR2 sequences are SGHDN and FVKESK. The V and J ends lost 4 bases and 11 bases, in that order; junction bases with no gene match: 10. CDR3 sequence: CASSPAGGFGYTF. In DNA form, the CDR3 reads TGTGCCAGCAGCCCCGCAGGGGGGTTTGGATACACCTTC.

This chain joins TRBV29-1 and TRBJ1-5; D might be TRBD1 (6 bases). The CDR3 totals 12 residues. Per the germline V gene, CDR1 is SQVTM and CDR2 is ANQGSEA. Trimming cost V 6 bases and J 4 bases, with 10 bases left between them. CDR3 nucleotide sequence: TGCAGCGTAAAACAGGGAAATCAGCCCCAGCATTTT. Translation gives CSVKQGNQPQHF.